These 17 T cell receptor beta chains came from one sample sequenced in a study of blood T cell repertoires in COVID-19 (dated by TCRdb to the early 2020s). To prepare the library, the immunoSEQ multiplex PCR assay was applied. Imported from immuneACCESS, the table was reduced by TCRdb to in-frame sequences with V and J called. These copies leave out some clones; in studies compared against another copy, an unresolved V gene accounts for under half, and the cause of the remainder is not known. The sample data list 35,000 to 50,000 clones, and 92% of these were observed just once. Just under 9.5% of the sample is held by the ten biggest clonotypes. What was sequenced was peripheral blood. The receptors stem from a man aged 45 to 65 with active COVID-19.

The chain has TRBV28 and TRBJ2-7; 9 bases are a match to TRBD1. The ends lost 5 bases at V and 4 bases at J; junction bases unmatched: 6. This CDR3 comprises 14 residues. CDR1 is MDHEN, CDR2 SYDVKM, per germline. This CDR3 is CASSQTGGRYEQYF. DNA for the CDR3: TGTGCCAGCAGTCAAACAGGGGGCCGATACGAGCAGTACTTC.

The chain combines TRBV19 with TRBJ2-7; no reliable D call. Germline V gene sequence: CDR1 LNHDA, CDR2 SQIVND (reference sequence). Trimming cost V 5 bases and J 0 bases, with 11 bases left between them. The CDR3 extends over 14 amino acids. The CDR3 loop reads CASSYTDTSYEQYF. CDR3 bases: TGTGCCAGTAGTTATACAGACACCTCCTACGAGCAGTACTTC.

The chain carries TRBV28 and TRBJ2-7; 13 bases fit TRBD2. This CDR3 contains 15 residues. The J segment lost 4 bases and the V segment lost 4 bases, leaving 4 bases of the junction unmatched. CDR1 MDHEN and CDR2 SYDVKM come from the germline V gene. The CDR3 sequence is CASSSMTSGRYEQYF. As DNA, the CDR3 is TGTGCCAGCAGTTCGATGACTAGCGGGAGGTACGAGCAGTACTTC. The full variable domain, its missing parts supplied by reference TRBV28 and TRBJ2-7, is DVKVTQSSRYLVKRTGEKVFLECVQDMDHENMFWYRQDPGLGLRLIYFSYDVKMKEKGDIPEGYSVSREKKERFSLILESASTNQTSMYLCASSSMTSGRYEQYFGPGTRLTVT.

The rearrangement links TRBV24-1 to TRBJ2-2; no firm D call. The ends were cut back, 5 bases at V and 6 bases at J, with 12 bases in the middle. The germline gives CDR1 KGHDR, CDR2 SFDVKD. The CDR3 is made up of 14 amino acids. Written as DNA, the CDR3 is TGTGCCACCAGTGGAAATAGGAGCCCCGGGGAGCTGTTTTTT. It encodes CATSGNRSPGELFF.

This rearrangement joins TRBV5-1 to TRBJ1-2, with 7 bases fitting TRBD1. This CDR3 has 14 amino acids. Per germline, CDR1 SGHRS and CDR2 YFSETQ. The ends lost 4 bases at V and 2 bases at J; junction bases unmatched: 5. The CDR3 spells CASSPQTGNYGYTF. The CDR3 region has the DNA TGCGCCAGCAGCCCCCAGACAGGGAACTATGGCTACACCTTC. Drawing the rest from reference TRBV5-1 and TRBJ1-2, the complete variable domain is KAGVTQTPRYLIKTRGQQVTLSCSPISGHRSVSWYQQTPGQGLQFLFEYFSETQRNKGNFPGRFSGRQFSNSRSEMNVSTLELGDSALYLCASSPQTGNYGYTFGSGTRLTVV.

The chain employs TRBV27 and TRBJ2-7; 13 bases align to TRBD2. The CDR3 extends over 15 amino acids. Per the germline V gene, CDR1 is MNHEY and CDR2 is SMNVEV (reference sequence). The V segment lost 5 bases and the J segment 7 bases; nucleotides outside the gene matches: 8. In DNA form, the CDR3 reads TGTGCCAGCAGTCCTGGACTAGCGGGAGTTGAAGAGCAGTACTTC. Amino acids: CASSPGLAGVEEQYF.

The J gene is TRBJ2-7, the V gene TRBV7-9, with TRBD1 identical over 9 bases. This CDR3 has 15 residues. Trimming cost V 1 base and J 2 bases; bases outside gene matches: 3. Germline V lookup: CDR1 SEHNR, CDR2 FQNEAQ (reference sequence). This CDR3 is CASSLGGTGPYEQYF. Here the CDR3 DNA reads TGTGCCAGCAGCTTAGGTGGGACAGGGCCCTACGAGCAGTACTTC.

J is TRBJ1-5 and V is TRBV20-1; TRBD1 matches at 8 bases. J gave up 16 bases and V 6 bases, and 11 bases lay outside the gene matches. Germline lookup yields CDR1 DFQATT and CDR2 SNEGSKA (reference sequence). This CDR3 is 11 amino acids long. CDR3 residues: CSAILGQGNHF. DNA of the CDR3: TGCAGTGCCATCCTCGGACAGGGCAACCATTTT.

The J gene is TRBJ1-5, the V gene TRBV28, with D unclear. Trimming took off 5 bases at V and 7 bases at J, with 15 bases between the two ends. CDR1 and CDR2 (germline): MDHEN, SYDVKM. The CDR3 totals 14 residues. CDR3 bases: TGTGCCAGCAGTCGTACGGGTGGGTGGCAGCCCCAGCATTTT. It codes for CASSRTGGWQPQHF. Together with reference TRBV28 and TRBJ1-5, the CDR3 gives the full variable domain: DVKVTQSSRYLVKRTGEKVFLECVQDMDHENMFWYRQDPGLGLRLIYFSYDVKMKEKGDIPEGYSVSREKKERFSLILESASTNQTSMYLCASSRTGGWQPQHFGDGTRLSIL.

The chain recombines TRBV28 with TRBJ1-2; tentatively, D is TRBD1 (6 bases). The CDR3 has 15 amino acids. Trimming removed 6 bases from V and 7 bases from J, with 21 bases in between. Germline CDR1 MDHEN, CDR2 SYDVKM. Here the CDR3 DNA reads TGTGCCAGCAGCCCCCCCCGGACAGTTTTGTCTGGCTACACCTTC. Protein product: CASSPPRTVLSGYTF.

The genes are TRBV9 and TRBJ2-5, with 8 bases aligning to TRBD2. This CDR3 has 15 residues. With 3 bases clipped from V and 4 bases from J, the junction kept 8 bases outside the gene matches. The V gene's germline CDR1 is SGDLS and CDR2 YYNGEE. The DNA for the CDR3 is TGTGCCAGCAGCGCCGCGGGACTAGTAGGAGAGACCCAGTACTTC. Its translation: CASSAAGLVGETQYF.

On this clone: One end of the junction fails to match germline, which may point to a read error. This CDR3 is also generated by other DNA sequences in the sample. This chain uses TRBV27 with TRBJ1-5, with a possible D match to TRBD1 (6 bases). CDR3 length: 16 residues. Per germline, CDR1 MNHEY and CDR2 SMNVEV (reference sequence). CDR3 loop: CASRQTGGARLGPQHF. Written as DNA, the CDR3 is TGTGCGAGCAGACAGACTGGGGGCGCGAGACTTGGGCCCCAGCATTTT.

This clone was picked up one time. The chain employs TRBV5-1 and TRBJ1-6, with 7 bases that match TRBD1. Germline CDR1 reads SGHRS; CDR2 reads YFSETQ. The CDR3 is made up of 16 amino acids. Unmatched junction bases numbered 8, after V lost 0 bases and J lost 8 bases. CDR3 sequence reads: CASSLAPGGIDSPLHF. In DNA, the CDR3 is TGCGCCAGCAGCTTGGCCCCAGGGGGAATCGATTCACCCCTCCACTTT.

This rearrangement joins TRBV27 to TRBJ2-7; 8 bases align to TRBD2. CDR3 length: 14 residues. The trim removed 5 bases at V and 2 bases at J, leaving 5 bases unmatched. CDR1 MNHEY and CDR2 SMNVEV come from the germline V gene (reference sequence). The CDR3 coding sequence is TGTGCCAGCAGTAAACTAGCGGCCACCTACGAGCAGTACTTC. Residues: CASSKLAATYEQYF.

This chain uses TRBV28 with TRBJ1-3; 7 nucleotides match TRBD1. The V gene's germline CDR1 is MDHEN and CDR2 SYDVKM. The V gene end was trimmed by 4 bases and the J gene end by 9 bases; junction bases not matched to a gene: 6. The length of the CDR3 is 13 residues. The CDR3 reads CASSSGTVSTIYF. For the CDR3, the DNA is TGTGCCAGCAGTTCCGGGACAGTCAGCACCATATATTTT.

This chain links TRBV5-4 with TRBJ1-4; 8 nucleotides align to TRBD1. This CDR3 contains 15 residues. V lost 5 bases and J lost 4; bases outside the gene matches: 7. Germline CDR1 is SGHNT and CDR2 is YYREEE (reference sequence). DNA for the CDR3: TGTGCCAGCAGTTCTAACAGGGGGATTAATGAAAAACTGTTTTTT. This translates into CASSSNRGINEKLFF.

DNA of the CDR3: TGTGCCAGCACCACACCGGGAAACACCATATATTTT. This gives the protein CASTTPGNTIYF. The J gene is TRBJ1-3, the V gene TRBV6-5; D remains ambiguous. The V and J ends lost 7 bases and 4 bases respectively, with 8 bases between them. CDR3 size: 12 residues. From germline, CDR1 is MNHEY and CDR2 SVGAGI.